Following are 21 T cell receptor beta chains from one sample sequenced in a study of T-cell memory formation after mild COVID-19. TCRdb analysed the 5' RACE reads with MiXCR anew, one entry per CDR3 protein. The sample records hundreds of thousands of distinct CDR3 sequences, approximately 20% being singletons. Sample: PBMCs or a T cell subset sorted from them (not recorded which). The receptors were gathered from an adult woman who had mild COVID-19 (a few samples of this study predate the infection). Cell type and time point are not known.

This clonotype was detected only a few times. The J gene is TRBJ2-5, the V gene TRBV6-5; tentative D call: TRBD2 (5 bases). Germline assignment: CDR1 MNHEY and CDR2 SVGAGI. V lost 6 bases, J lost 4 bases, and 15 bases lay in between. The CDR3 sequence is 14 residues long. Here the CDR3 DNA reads TGTGCCAGCAGGCCTCTTTCGGGATTAGAGACCCAGTACTTC. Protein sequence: CASRPLSGLETQYF.

The CDR3 DNA reads TGCGCCAGCAGCGTGTCCCAGCGGGGGGAAGGGGAGACCCAGTACTTC. Translation gives CASSVSQRGEGETQYF. This chain connects TRBV5-1 to TRBJ2-5, with 9 bases lining up with TRBD2. Germline-derived CDR1 and CDR2 are SGHRS and YFSETQ. Losses at the gene ends were 4 bases for V and 5 bases for J; bases not matched to a gene: 12. CDR3 size: 16 residues.

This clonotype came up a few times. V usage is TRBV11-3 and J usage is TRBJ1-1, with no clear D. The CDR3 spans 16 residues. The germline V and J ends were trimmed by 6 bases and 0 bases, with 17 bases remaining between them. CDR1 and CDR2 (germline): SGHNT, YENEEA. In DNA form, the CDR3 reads TGTGCCAGCAGTCCCTACTTAGGACCGATGAACACTGAAGCTTTCTTT. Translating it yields CASSPYLGPMNTEAFF.

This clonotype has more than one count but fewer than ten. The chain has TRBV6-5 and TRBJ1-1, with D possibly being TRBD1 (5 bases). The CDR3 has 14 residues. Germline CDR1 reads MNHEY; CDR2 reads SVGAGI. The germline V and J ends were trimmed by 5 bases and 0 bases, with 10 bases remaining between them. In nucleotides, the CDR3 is TGTGCCAGCAGTCAGAGACAGCTGAACACTGAAGCTTTCTTT. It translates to CASSQRQLNTEAFF.

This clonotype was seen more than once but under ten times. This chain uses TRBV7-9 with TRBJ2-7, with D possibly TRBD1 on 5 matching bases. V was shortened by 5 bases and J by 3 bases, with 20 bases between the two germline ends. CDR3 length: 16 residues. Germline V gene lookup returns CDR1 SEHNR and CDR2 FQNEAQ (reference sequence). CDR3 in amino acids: CASSPNAGYEIYEQYF. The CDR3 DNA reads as TGTGCCAGCAGCCCCAATGCAGGGTATGAGATCTACGAGCAGTACTTC.

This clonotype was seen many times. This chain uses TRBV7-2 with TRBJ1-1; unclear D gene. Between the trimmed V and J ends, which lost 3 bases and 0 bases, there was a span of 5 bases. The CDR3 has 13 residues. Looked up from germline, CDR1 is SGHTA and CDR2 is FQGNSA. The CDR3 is CASSFLVNTEAFF. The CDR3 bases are TGTGCCAGCAGCTTCTTGGTGAACACTGAAGCTTTCTTT.

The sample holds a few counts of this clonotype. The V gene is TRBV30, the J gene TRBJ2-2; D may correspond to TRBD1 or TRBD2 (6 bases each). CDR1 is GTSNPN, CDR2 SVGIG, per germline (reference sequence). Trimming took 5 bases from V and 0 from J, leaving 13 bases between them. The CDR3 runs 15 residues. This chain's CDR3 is CAWYTGAANTGELFF. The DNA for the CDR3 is TGTGCCTGGTATACGGGGGCCGCGAACACCGGGGAGCTGTTTTTT.

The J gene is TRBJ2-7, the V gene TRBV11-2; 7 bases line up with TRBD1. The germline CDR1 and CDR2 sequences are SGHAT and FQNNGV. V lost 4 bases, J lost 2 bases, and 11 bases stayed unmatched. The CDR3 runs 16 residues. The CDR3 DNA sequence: TGTGCCAGCAGCTGGCGCTTGGACAGGTCTCCCTACGAGCAGTACTTC. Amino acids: CASSWRLDRSPYEQYF.

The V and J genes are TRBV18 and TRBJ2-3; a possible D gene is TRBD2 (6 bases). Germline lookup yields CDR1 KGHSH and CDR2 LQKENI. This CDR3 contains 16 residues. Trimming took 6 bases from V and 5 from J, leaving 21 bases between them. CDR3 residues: CASSPTLTSSQDTQYF. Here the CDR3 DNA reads TGTGCCAGCTCCCCTACCTTGACTAGTAGTCAAGATACGCAGTATTTT.

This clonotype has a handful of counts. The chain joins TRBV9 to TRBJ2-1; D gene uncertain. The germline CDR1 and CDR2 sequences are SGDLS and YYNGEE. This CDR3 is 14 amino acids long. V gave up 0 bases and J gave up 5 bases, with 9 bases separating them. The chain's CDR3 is CASSVVQFNNEQFF. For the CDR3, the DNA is TGTGCCAGCAGCGTAGTACAGTTCAACAATGAGCAGTTCTTC.

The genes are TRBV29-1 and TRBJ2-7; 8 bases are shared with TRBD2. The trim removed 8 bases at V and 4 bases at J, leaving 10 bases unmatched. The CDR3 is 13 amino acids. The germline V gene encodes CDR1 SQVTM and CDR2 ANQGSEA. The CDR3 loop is CSTQLADSYEQYF. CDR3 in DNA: TGCAGCACACAACTAGCGGACTCTTACGAGCAGTACTTC.

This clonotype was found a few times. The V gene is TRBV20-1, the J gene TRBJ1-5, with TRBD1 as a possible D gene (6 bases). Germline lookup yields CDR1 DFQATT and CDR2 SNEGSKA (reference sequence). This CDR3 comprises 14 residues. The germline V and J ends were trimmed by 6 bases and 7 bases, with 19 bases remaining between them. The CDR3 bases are TGCAGTGCAAAACCAGGGGCGAGTGGCCAGCCCCAGCATTTT. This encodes CSAKPGASGQPQHF.

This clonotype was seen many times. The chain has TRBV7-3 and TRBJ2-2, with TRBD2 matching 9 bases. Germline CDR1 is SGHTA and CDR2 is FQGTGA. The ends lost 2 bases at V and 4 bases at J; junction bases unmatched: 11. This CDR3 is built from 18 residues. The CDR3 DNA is TGTGCCAGCAGCTTAGCCCCCAGCGGGGGGATGGGCACCGGGGAGCTGTTTTTT. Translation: CASSLAPSGGMGTGELFF.

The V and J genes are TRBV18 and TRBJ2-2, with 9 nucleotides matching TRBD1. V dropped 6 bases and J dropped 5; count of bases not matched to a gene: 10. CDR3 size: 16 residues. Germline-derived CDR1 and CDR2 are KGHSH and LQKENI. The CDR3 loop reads CASSQISGTGTGELFF. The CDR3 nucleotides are TGTGCCAGCTCCCAGATCTCCGGGACAGGGACCGGGGAGCTGTTTTTT.

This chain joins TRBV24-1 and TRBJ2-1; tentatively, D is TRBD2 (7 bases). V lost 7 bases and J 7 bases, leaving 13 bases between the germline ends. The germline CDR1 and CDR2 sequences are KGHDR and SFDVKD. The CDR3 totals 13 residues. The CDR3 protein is CATRAGAGNEQFF. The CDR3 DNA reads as TGTGCCACCAGGGCGGGGGCGGGGAATGAGCAGTTCTTC.

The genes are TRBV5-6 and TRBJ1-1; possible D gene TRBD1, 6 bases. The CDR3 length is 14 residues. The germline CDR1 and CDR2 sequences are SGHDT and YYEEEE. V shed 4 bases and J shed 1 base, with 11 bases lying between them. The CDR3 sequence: CASSEGHRNTEAFF. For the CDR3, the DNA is TGTGCCAGCAGCGAGGGACATCGGAACACTGAAGCTTTCTTT.

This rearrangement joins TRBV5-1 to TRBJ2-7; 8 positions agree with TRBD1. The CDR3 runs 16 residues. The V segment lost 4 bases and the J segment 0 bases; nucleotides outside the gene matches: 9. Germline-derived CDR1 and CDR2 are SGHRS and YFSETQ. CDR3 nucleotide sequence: TGCGCCAGCAGCGTCGTTTCGGGACAGGTCTCCTACGAGCAGTACTTC. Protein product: CASSVVSGQVSYEQYF.

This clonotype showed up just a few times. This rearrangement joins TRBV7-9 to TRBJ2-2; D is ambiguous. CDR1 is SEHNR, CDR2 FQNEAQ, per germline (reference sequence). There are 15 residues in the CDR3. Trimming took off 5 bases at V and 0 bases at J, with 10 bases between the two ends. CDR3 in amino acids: CASSPRGSNTGELFF. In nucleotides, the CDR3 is TGTGCCAGCAGCCCTAGAGGATCGAACACCGGGGAGCTGTTTTTT.

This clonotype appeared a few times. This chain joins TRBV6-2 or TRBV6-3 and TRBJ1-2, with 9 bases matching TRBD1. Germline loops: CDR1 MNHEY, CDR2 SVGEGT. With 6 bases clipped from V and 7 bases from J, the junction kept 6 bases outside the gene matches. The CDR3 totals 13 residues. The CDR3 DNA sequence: TGTGCCAGCAGCTCCGGGACAGGGTTTGGCTACACCTTC. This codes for CASSSGTGFGYTF.

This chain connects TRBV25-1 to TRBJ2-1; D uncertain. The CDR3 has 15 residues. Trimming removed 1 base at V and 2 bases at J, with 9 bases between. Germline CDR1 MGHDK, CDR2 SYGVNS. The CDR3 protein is CASSEWHGTYNEQFF. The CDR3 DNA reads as TGTGCCAGCAGTGAATGGCACGGAACCTACAATGAGCAGTTCTTC.

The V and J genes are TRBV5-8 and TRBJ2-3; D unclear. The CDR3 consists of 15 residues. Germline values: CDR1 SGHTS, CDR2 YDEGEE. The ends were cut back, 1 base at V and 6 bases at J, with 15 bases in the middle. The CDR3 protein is CASSLQVGLMDTQYF. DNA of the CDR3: TGTGCCAGCAGCTTGCAAGTAGGATTGATGGATACGCAGTATTTT.